What follows describes a single TCR beta chain. What it recognizes is unknown. The CDR3 runs to 16 residues. Germline CDR1 is LGHNA and CDR2 is YSLEER. V lost 4 bases and J 5 bases, leaving 20 bases between the germline ends. The extraction recovered at least 5.5 micrograms of total RNA per sample. The use of a sample-barcoded 5' primer and a J-beta primer mix characterized a second PCR of roughly 6 to 11 cycles. From the 5' RACE reads, TCRdb called clonotypes with MiXCR, one entry per CDR3 protein. The sample shows 1.5 million to 1.9 million distinct CDR3 sequences, 35% to 45% of them seen only once. This sample was taken from a study of blood T cells in healthy people across ages. Study-level points and caveats: TCR beta diversity per million T cells fell roughly linearly with age.

The TCR was taken from a woman aged 18-29 years in good health. The source material was blood. V usage is TRBV4-3 and J usage is TRBJ1-2; tentatively, D is TRBD1 (5 bases). The CDR3 sequence: CASSREGYSGGYGYTF. The CDR3, as DNA: TGCGCCAGCAGCCGAGAAGGATATTCCGGGGGTTATGGCTACACCTTC.